Included here is one T cell receptor beta chain sequence, with context. This record belongs to a study of cytomegalovirus exposure and HLA in healthy donors. Generated by immunoSEQ multiplex PCR, the TCRdb table keeps only in-frame clones and is missing some. The data hold about 73,000 clones, with 85% to 95% observed a single time. CDR3 length: 16 amino acids. V was pared by 6 bases and J by 5 bases, with 11 bases of the junction left unmatched. CDR1 is MDHEN, CDR2 SYDVKM, per germline. This receptor was identified in a woman between 18 and 30 years old in good health and CMV-seronegative. Sequencing was carried out using PBMCs. The chain couples TRBV28 to TRBJ2-1; 9 bases match TRBD2. The DNA of the CDR3 is TGTGCCAGCAGCTACCCCACTAGCGGGTTGAACAATGAGCAGTTCTTC. Translation gives CASSYPTSGLNNEQFF.